The 26 T cell receptor beta chains reported below all come from one sample, sequenced in a study of beta chain features in type 1 diabetes. Their recognized antigens are unknown. Study-level results: When Type 1 diabetes patients were examined, their TCRB CDR3s proved moderately but significantly shorter in all four CD4+ subsets.

Every isolated RNA sample was fully reverse transcribed, so sequencing captured expressed TCRB transcripts. Data came from immunoSEQ multiplex PCR; TCRdb stores just in-frame clones and leaves some out. The sample lists about 190,000 clones, approximately 8% occurring once. The specimen was central memory CD4+ T cells from blood. All receptors derive from a woman aged 40 to 49 with type 1 diabetes.

This clone occurred a few times. The chain couples TRBV11-3 to TRBJ2-1; D not certain. This CDR3 region has 14 residues. V lost 5 bases and J lost 3, with 11 bases in between. In germline, CDR1 is SGHNT, CDR2 YENEEA. The DNA of the CDR3 is TGTGCCAGCAGCCCTAACCGACTCTACAATGAGCAGTTCTTC. Protein sequence: CASSPNRLYNEQFF. Full variable domain (outside the CDR3, taken from reference TRBV11-3 and TRBJ2-1): EAGVVQSPRYKIIEKKQPVAFWCNPISGHNTLYWYLQNLGQGPELLIRYENEEAVDDSQLPKDRFSAERLKGVDSTLKIQPAELGDSAVYLCASSPNRLYNEQFFGPGTRLTVL.

The J gene is TRBJ2-7, the V gene TRBV6-6; D uncertain. The germline V gene has CDR1 MNHNY and CDR2 SVGAGI (reference sequence). The CDR3 is 12 residues long. V lost 4 bases, J lost 4 bases, and 8 bases lay in between. The CDR3 DNA reads as TGTGCCAGCAGTTTCGAGGTATACGAGCAGTACTTC. Protein: CASSFEVYEQYF.

The chain joins TRBV5-1 to TRBJ2-7, with TRBD2 identical over 9 bases. Germline CDR1 is SGHRS and CDR2 is YFSETQ. The CDR3 totals 13 residues. Trimming took 5 bases from V and 2 from J; bases not matched to a gene: 2. CDR3 sequence (DNA): TGCGCCAGCAGGACTAGCGGAACCTACGAGCAGTACTTC. Its protein product is CASRTSGTYEQYF.

The genes are TRBV6-6 and TRBJ1-5; the D gene is possibly TRBD1 (6 bases). CDR1 and CDR2 from the germline V gene are MNHNY and SVGAGI (reference sequence). CDR3 length: 15 residues. V was cut by 4 bases and J by 3 bases, with 13 bases left in between. The CDR3 spells CASSSSRGSNQPQHF. The DNA of the CDR3 is TGTGCCAGCAGTTCGAGCAGGGGCTCCAATCAGCCCCAGCATTTT.

In this sample, this clone turned up many times. The CDR3 DNA follows: TGCAGCGTTGATACGGGATTCCGCACAGATACGCAGTATTTT. Its protein is CSVDTGFRTDTQYF. The V and J genes are TRBV29-1 and TRBJ2-3; a weak D match, TRBD2 (5 bases). Germline V gives CDR1 SQVTM, CDR2 ANQGSEA. The V end lost 3 bases, the J end lost 1 base, and 11 bases lay between the germline ends. The CDR3 is 14 amino acids.

Only a few counts were recorded for this clone. The J gene is TRBJ2-1, the V gene TRBV10-2, with 8 bases fitting TRBD1. The length of the CDR3 is 14 residues. Losses at the gene ends were 4 bases for V and 4 bases for J; bases not matched to a gene: 3. The germline V gene has CDR1 WSHSY and CDR2 SAAADI. In DNA, the CDR3 is TGCGCCAGCAGTGTACAGGGGGGTTACAATGAGCAGTTCTTC. Its protein is CASSVQGGYNEQFF.

The V call is TRBV27, the J call TRBJ2-7; the match to TRBD1 covers 9 bases. The CDR3 totals 15 residues. V shed 3 bases and J 3 bases; nucleotides not matched to a gene: 6. Per the germline V gene, CDR1 is MNHEY and CDR2 is SMNVEV (reference sequence). The CDR3 loop reads CASSLYRGRLYEQYF. The DNA for the CDR3 is TGTGCCAGCAGTTTGTACAGGGGGCGGCTCTACGAGCAGTACTTC.

This clone was detected a few times. The rearrangement uses TRBV27 and TRBJ2-3; D is undetermined. Germline V gives CDR1 MNHEY, CDR2 SMNVEV (reference sequence). The CDR3 totals 14 residues. Trimming left V 2 bases short and J 1 base short, with 7 bases between. The CDR3 here is CASSLAAGTDTQYF. Written as DNA, the CDR3 is TGTGCCAGCAGTTTAGCGGCTGGCACAGATACGCAGTATTTT.

A few counts support this clone. The V gene is TRBV7-2, the J gene TRBJ2-7; a possible D gene is TRBD2 (5 bases). The CDR3 loop spans 14 amino acids. V lost 5 bases and J lost 2, with 13 bases in between. Per germline, CDR1 SGHTA and CDR2 FQGNSA. In DNA, the CDR3 is TGTGCCAGCAGCCCCGGACCGGGGACCTACGAGCAGTACTTC. Protein: CASSPGPGTYEQYF. Filled out from reference TRBV7-2 and TRBJ2-7, the complete variable domain reads GAGVSQSPSNKVTEKGKDVELRCDPISGHTALYWYRQSLGQGLEFLIYFQGNSAPDKSGLPSDRFSAERTGGSVSTLTIQRTQQEDSAVYLCASSPGPGTYEQYFGPGTRLTVT.

This rearrangement joins TRBV28 to TRBJ1-2; no clear D gene. The CDR3 has 13 amino acids. The V gene lost 3 bases and the J gene lost 3 bases, with 8 bases spanning the gap. Germline assignment: CDR1 MDHEN and CDR2 SYDVKM. The CDR3 DNA follows: TGTGCCAGCAGTTTCTCCCAGGACTATGGCTACACCTTC. Amino acids: CASSFSQDYGYTF.

Ten or more counts support this clone. This chain connects TRBV7-9 to TRBJ1-2, with D hard to call. Germline lookup yields CDR1 SEHNR and CDR2 FQNEAQ (reference sequence). Trimming cost V 1 base and J 7 bases, with 10 bases left between them. The CDR3 spans 13 residues. The CDR3 region has the DNA TGTGCCAGCAGCTTAGGGGAGGAGCGTGGCTACACCTTC. It encodes CASSLGEERGYTF.

With regard to this clone: Other DNA sequences in the same sample also yield this CDR3. The chain is built from TRBV30 and TRBJ1-3; unclear D gene. The CDR3 runs to 13 residues. Looked up from germline, CDR1 is GTSNPN and CDR2 is SVGIG (reference sequence). The ends were cut back, 0 bases at V and 0 bases at J, with 3 bases in the middle. This CDR3 is CAWSVRSGNTIYF. The CDR3 nucleotides are TGTGCCTGGAGTGTCCGCTCTGGAAACACCATATATTTT.

This clone was counted only a few times. The genes are TRBV5-6 and TRBJ2-5; 7 nucleotides match TRBD1. The CDR3 length is 13 residues. Germline lookup yields CDR1 SGHDT and CDR2 YYEEEE. V was clipped by 4 bases and J by 5 bases; unmatched bases: 5. The chain's CDR3 is CASSPDRVETQYF. CDR3 bases: TGTGCCAGCAGCCCTGACAGGGTGGAGACCCAGTACTTC.

The CDR3, as DNA: TGTGCCAGCGGGACAGATCACACTGAAGCTTTCTTT. This translates into CASGTDHTEAFF. This chain connects TRBV19 to TRBJ1-1, with TRBD1 identical over 7 bases. V lost 9 bases to trimming and J lost 3 bases; unmatched junction nucleotides: 4. The CDR3 sequence is 12 residues long. Germline V gene data show CDR1 as LNHDA and CDR2 as SQIVND (reference sequence).

This clone was picked up a small number of times. The junction departs from the called germline gene at one end, perhaps through a read error. J is TRBJ2-7 and V is TRBV7-3; D is undetermined. The CDR3 spans 13 residues. Germline V gene lookup returns CDR1 SGHTA and CDR2 FQGTGA. Here the CDR3 reads CASSITPAYEQYF. DNA of the CDR3: TGTGCCAGCAGCATAACTCCTGCCTACGAGCAGTACTTC.

This clone was detected ten times or more. This sequence joins TRBV29-1 and TRBJ2-3, with D possibly being TRBD1 (5 bases). The CDR3 is made up of 13 amino acids. Germline CDR1 is SQVTM and CDR2 is ANQGSEA. With 6 bases removed from V and 5 bases from J, the gap between germline ends came to 15 bases. The CDR3 loop reads CSVEIGAEDTQYF. Written as DNA, the CDR3 is TGCAGCGTGGAGATAGGGGCTGAAGATACGCAGTATTTT.

The chain employs TRBV2 and TRBJ2-1, with D perhaps matching TRBD2 (6 bases). V lost 7 bases and J 0 bases, leaving 13 bases between the germline ends. The V gene's germline CDR1 is SNHLY and CDR2 FYNNEI. The CDR3 consists of 15 residues. CDR3 residues: CASKAGKSSYNEQFF. CDR3 coding DNA: TGTGCCAGCAAAGCGGGCAAGAGCTCCTACAATGAGCAGTTCTTC. Together with reference TRBV2 and TRBJ2-1, the CDR3 gives the full variable domain: EPEVTQTPSHQVTQMGQEVILRCVPISNHLYFYWYRQILGQKVEFLVSFYNNEISEKSEIFDDQFSVERPDGSNFTLKIRSTKLEDSAMYFCASKAGKSSYNEQFFGPGTRLTVL.

V gene TRBV27 combines with J gene TRBJ2-3, with 8 positions matching TRBD1. Losses at the gene ends were 8 bases for V and 6 bases for J; bases not matched to a gene: 7. CDR1 MNHEY and CDR2 SMNVEV come from the germline V gene (reference sequence). CDR3 size: 13 residues. CDR3 in amino acids: CASRDRLYDTQYF. As DNA, the CDR3 is TGTGCCAGCCGGGACAGGCTCTACGATACGCAGTATTTT.

The chain has TRBV29-1 and TRBJ2-1, with D perhaps TRBD2 (5 bases). Per germline, CDR1 SQVTM and CDR2 ANQGSEA. CDR3 length: 15 residues. Trimming took 0 bases from V and 3 from J, leaving 12 bases between them. The CDR3 is CSVEDSLANYNEQFF. Here the CDR3 DNA reads TGCAGCGTTGAAGATAGCCTAGCAAACTACAATGAGCAGTTCTTC.

The chain recombines TRBV11-2 with TRBJ2-1, with 10 nucleotides matching TRBD2. CDR1 is SGHAT, CDR2 FQNNGV, per germline. CDR3 length equals 16 residues. V trimming: 5 bases; J trimming: 3 bases; junction bases outside the gene matches: 7. CDR3 sequence reads: CASSPTSGGGYNEQFF. CDR3 nucleotide sequence: TGTGCCAGCAGCCCAACGAGCGGGGGGGGCTACAATGAGCAGTTCTTC. Full variable domain (missing parts from reference TRBV11-2 and TRBJ2-1): EAGVAQSPRYKIIEKRQSVAFWCNPISGHATLYWYQQILGQGPKLLIQFQNNGVVDDSQLPKDRFSAERLKGVDSTLKIQPAKLEDSAVYLCASSPTSGGGYNEQFFGPGTRLTVL.

This clone was observed a few times. The rearrangement links TRBV19 to TRBJ2-7, with D unclear. Trimming took off 4 bases at V and 6 bases at J, with 10 bases between the two ends. The CDR3 extends over 12 amino acids. Germline CDR1 reads LNHDA; CDR2 reads SQIVND (reference sequence). The CDR3 protein is CASSTSTGEQYF. The CDR3 bases are TGTGCCAGTAGTACCTCAACGGGCGAGCAGTACTTC.

This clone was seen only a few times. The gene calls are TRBV14 and TRBJ1-2; TRBD1 matches 9 bases. The V segment lost 4 bases and the J segment 4 bases; nucleotides outside the gene matches: 7. The CDR3 has 15 residues. Germline CDR1 SGHDN, CDR2 FVKESK. For the CDR3, the DNA is TGTGCCAGCAGCCCCCCCGGGACAGGGATCTATGGCTACACCTTC. Translated, it gives CASSPPGTGIYGYTF.

In the case of this clone: The junction differs from germline at one of its ends, possibly a read error. The gene calls are TRBV7-9 and TRBJ1-2; D is possibly TRBD1 (6 bases). The CDR3 spans 13 residues. Germline CDR1 and CDR2: SEHNR and FQNEAQ (reference sequence). The CDR3 loop reads CASSLDRIHGYTF. The CDR3 nucleotides are TGTGCCAGCAGTTTAGACAGGATCCATGGCTACACCTTC.

In this sample, this clone turned up a few times. The rearrangement joins TRBV7-9 to TRBJ2-7, with 7 positions matching TRBD1. V shed 4 bases, J shed 5 bases, and the junction held 8 bases outside the gene matches. Germline V gene data show CDR1 as SEHNR and CDR2 as FQNEAQ (reference sequence). This CDR3 contains 14 residues. As DNA, the CDR3 is TGTGCCAGCAGCTCAATACAGGGGTTACACGAGCAGTACTTC. Protein: CASSSIQGLHEQYF.

The chain has TRBV14 and TRBJ2-2; 9 nucleotides align to TRBD1. Germline V gene sequence: CDR1 SGHDN, CDR2 FVKESK. The CDR3 consists of 15 residues. J lost 4 bases, V lost 6 bases, and 6 bases had no gene match. The CDR3 region has the DNA TGTGCCAGCAGGCCCGGGACAGGGTTCACCGGGGAGCTGTTTTTT. Protein sequence: CASRPGTGFTGELFF.

This clone came up a few times. Other nucleotide sequences in the sample specify the same CDR3. This chain connects TRBV2 to TRBJ2-7, with 10 positions matching TRBD2. The CDR3 extends over 14 amino acids. The ends lost 6 bases at V and 0 bases at J; junction bases unmatched: 2. The germline V gene has CDR1 SNHLY and CDR2 FYNNEI. The chain's CDR3 is CASSGTSDSYEQYF. The CDR3 DNA reads as TGTGCCAGCAGCGGGACTAGCGACTCCTACGAGCAGTACTTC.